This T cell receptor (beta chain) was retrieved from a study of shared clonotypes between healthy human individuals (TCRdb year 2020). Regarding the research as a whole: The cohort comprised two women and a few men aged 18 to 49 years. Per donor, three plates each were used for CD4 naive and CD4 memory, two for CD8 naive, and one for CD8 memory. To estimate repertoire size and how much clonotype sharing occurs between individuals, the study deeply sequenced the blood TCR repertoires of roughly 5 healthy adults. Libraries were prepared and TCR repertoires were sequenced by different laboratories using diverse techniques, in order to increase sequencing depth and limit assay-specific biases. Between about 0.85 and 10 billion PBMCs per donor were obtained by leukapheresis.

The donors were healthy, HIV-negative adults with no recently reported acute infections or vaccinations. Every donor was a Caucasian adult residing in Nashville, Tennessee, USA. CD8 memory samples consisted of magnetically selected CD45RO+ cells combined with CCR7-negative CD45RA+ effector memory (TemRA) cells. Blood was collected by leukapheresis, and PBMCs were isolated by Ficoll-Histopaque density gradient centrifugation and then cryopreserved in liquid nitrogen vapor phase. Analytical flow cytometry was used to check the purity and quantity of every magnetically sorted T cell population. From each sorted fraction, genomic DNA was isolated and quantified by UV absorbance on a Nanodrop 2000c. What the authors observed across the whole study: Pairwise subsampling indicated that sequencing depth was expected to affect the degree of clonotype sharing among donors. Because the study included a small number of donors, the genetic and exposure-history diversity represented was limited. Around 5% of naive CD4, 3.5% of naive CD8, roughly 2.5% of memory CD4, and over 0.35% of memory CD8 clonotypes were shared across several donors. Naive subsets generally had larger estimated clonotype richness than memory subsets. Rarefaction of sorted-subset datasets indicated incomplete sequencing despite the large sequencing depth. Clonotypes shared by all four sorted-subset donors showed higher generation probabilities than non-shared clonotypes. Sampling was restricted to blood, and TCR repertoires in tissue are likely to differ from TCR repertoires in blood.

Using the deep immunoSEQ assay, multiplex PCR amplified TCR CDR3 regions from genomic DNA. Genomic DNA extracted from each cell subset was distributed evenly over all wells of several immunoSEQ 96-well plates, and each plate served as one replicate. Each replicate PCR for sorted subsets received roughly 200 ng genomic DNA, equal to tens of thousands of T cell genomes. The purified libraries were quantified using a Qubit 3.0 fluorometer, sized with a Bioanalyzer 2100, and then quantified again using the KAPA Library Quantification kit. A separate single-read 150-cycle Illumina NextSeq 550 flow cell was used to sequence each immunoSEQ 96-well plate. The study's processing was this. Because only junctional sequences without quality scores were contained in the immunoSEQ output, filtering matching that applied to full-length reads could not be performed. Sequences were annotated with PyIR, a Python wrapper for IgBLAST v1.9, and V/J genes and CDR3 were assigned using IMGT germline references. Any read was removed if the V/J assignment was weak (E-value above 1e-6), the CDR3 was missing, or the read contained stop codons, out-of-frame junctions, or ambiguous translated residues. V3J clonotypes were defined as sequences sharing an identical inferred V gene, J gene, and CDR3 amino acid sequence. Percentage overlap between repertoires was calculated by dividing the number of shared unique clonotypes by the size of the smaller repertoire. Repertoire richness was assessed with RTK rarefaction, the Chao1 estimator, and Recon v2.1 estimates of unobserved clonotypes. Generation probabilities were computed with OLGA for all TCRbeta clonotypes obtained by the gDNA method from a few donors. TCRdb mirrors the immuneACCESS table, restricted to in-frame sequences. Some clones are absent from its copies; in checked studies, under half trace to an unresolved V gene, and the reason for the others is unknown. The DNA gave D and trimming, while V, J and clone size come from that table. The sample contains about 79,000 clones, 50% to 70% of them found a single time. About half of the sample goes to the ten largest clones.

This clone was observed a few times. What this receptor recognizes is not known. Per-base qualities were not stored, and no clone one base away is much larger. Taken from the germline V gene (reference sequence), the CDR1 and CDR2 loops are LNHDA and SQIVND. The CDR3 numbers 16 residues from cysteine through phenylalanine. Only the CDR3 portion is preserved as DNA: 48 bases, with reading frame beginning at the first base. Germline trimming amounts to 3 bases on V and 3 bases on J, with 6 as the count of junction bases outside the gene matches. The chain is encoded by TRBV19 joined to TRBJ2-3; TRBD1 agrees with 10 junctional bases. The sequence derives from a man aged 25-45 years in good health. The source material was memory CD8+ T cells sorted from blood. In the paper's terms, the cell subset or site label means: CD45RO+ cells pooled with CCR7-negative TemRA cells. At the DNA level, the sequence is TGTGCCAGTAGTATTGTCGGGACAGGGGAGACAGATACGCAGTATTTT. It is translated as CASSIVGTGETDTQYF.